The clone carrying this T cell receptor (beta chain) was counted between two and nine times. Its antigen is currently unknown. The study extracted total RNA from unfractionated whole blood. The sample is drawn from a study of human T cells and chemical hapten exposure. Attachment of unique molecular identifiers to individual cDNA molecules was performed in the library. A single record per CDR3 protein comes from TCRdb applying MiXCR to the reads. This table holds fewer than 150,000 distinct CDR3 sequences, approximately 9% found once. Study-wide findings and caveats: Sensitizing to DPC left TCRs with a frequency above 1 in 1000 unaltered.

CDR3 length: 18 amino acids. Germline CDR1 and CDR2: MGHRA and YSYEKL. The junction had 15 bases not matched to a gene; V was cut back by 1 base and J by 10 bases. The source of this sequence is a human donor in good health. Some clones in this sample may be carry-over from other donors' samples. The rearrangement uses TRBV4-1 and TRBJ2-1, with 11 bases that match TRBD2. Source material: whole blood. The CDR3 spells CASSQVGTQTSGKREQFF. CDR3 sequence (DNA): TGCGCCAGCAGCCAAGTTGGGACCCAGACTAGCGGGAAGAGGGAGCAGTTCTTC.